This TCR beta chain is drawn from a study of blood T cell repertoires in COVID-19 (dated by TCRdb to about 2020). For the study in its entirety: Samples covering the acute and convalescent phases of COVID-19 were provided by collaborators in the United States, Italy and Spain. The material from the prospective study consisted of cDNA or gDNA derived from T cells, B-cell-depleted T cells, or PBMCs. The dataset comprised deeply sampled blood TCRbeta repertoires from subjects exposed to, actively infected with, or recovered from COVID-19. The repertoires were released in a freely available public database meant as a resource for research on the immune response to SARS-CoV-2. Where available, HLA class I and class II types were obtained from metadata supplied by the sample provider rather than from assay-based typing. The sample metadata nearly always contained a de-identified subject ID, COVID-19 status, age in years and sex. The samples were drawn from two sources: the first 160 participants of the ongoing ImmuneRACE study, and 1,000 to 1,500 subjects contributed by 6 global collaborators. Overall study outcomes, separate from this receptor: The amount of clinical and demographic metadata varied by source and participant and was provided uncurated.

Each collaborating institution followed its own protocols to collect whole blood in K2EDTA tubes. For TCRbeta analysis, collaborators shipped samples as frozen whole blood, isolated PBMCs, or DNA extracted from either of those sample types. TCRbeta CDR3 regions were amplified from genomic DNA using the immunoSEQ Assay, a bias-controlled multiplex PCR. Turning to the authors' computational methods: The number of nucleated cells in each sample was estimated from the amplification of reference gene primers within the assay. To quantify the absolute abundance of each unique TCRbeta CDR3 rearrangement, sequence reads were collapsed and filtered. For each sample, productive Simpson clonality was calculated by taking the square root of Simpson's diversity index across productive rearrangements. TCRdb carries this immuneACCESS record with in-frame sequences only. Its versions omit some clonotypes, under half of them owing to an unresolved V gene in the studies checked, with the rest unexplained. That table gives V, J and clone size, and the DNA gave D and trimming. Across this sample there are fewer than 200,000 clones, with 80% seen only once. The ten largest account for approximately 6.9% of the sample.

Regarding this clone: It lacks a known antigen. No base quality values were provided; no much bigger clone lies one nucleotide off.

The sequencing input was peripheral blood. The TCR sequence derives from a man aged 55 to 69 with acute or convalescent COVID-19.

Here is the DNA: TGTGCCAGCAGCTCGCCGGGACAGGGCGGTGATGAGCAGTTCTTC. The resulting protein is CASSSPGQGGDEQFF. The sequence joins TRBV5-5 to TRBJ2-1, with 9 bases in between that match TRBD1. The CDR1 and CDR2 encoded by the germline V gene (reference sequence) are SGHKS and YYEKEE. The CDR3 measures 15 amino acids from cysteine to phenylalanine. The CDR3 DNA has 45 bases and is translated from base 1. V loses 3 bases at its end and J loses 8 bases; junction bases beyond the gene matches: 9.